This TCR beta chain was documented in a study of T cell clonality in common variable immunodeficiency. Findings and caveats of the study: Fewer TCRbeta clones were shared among CVID subjects than controls.

This clone was recorded at least ten times. Antigen specificity is unknown. The missing CDR3 end, 3 residues past where the read stops, is filled in from the germline J gene. Germline CDR1 is DFQATT and CDR2 is SNEGSKA (reference sequence). V was shortened by 6 bases and J by 1 base, with 18 bases between the two germline ends. The CDR3 loop spans 15 amino acids. Assay used: immunoSEQ multiplex PCR; TCRdb lists only in-frame clones, some missing. The sample shows 40,000 to 50,000 clones, none of them appearing just once. Each donor provided roughly 4.5 to 8 ml of heparinized whole blood. Source material: peripheral blood mononuclear cells. V gene TRBV20-1 combines with J gene TRBJ1-1; tentative D call: TRBD1 (6 bases). The receptor comes from a person between 18 and 70 years old in good health. This chain's CDR3 is CSAGPLGHSNTEAFF. The covered CDR3 bases are TGCAGTGCCGGCCCTTTGGGACACTCGAACACTGAA.